Listed here are 10 T cell receptor beta chains from one sample, sequenced in a study of T cell repertoires in cytomegalovirus infection. TCRdb analysed the reads with MiXCR anew, one entry per CDR3 protein. The sample comprises under 600,000 distinct CDR3 sequences, more than 15% of which are singletons, and 20% to 30% rests with the top ten. Sequenced: CD8+ T cells from PBMCs. Source of these receptors: a human donor in good health (CMV status not recorded). Some clones in this sample may be carry-over from other donors' samples.

This clonotype was observed a single time. V usage is TRBV14 and J usage is TRBJ2-7; D is perhaps TRBD1 or TRBD2 (5 bases each). Trimming removed 0 bases from V and 2 bases from J, with 14 bases in between. The V gene's germline CDR1 is SGHDN and CDR2 FVKESK. This CDR3 is built from 16 residues. Here the CDR3 reads CASSQEGPRGAYEQYF. CDR3 DNA sequence: TGTGCCAGCAGCCAAGAAGGACCCCGAGGGGCCTACGAGCAGTACTTC.

This clonotype appeared many times. The chain couples TRBV28 to TRBJ1-1; 8 bases fit TRBD1. The J segment lost 5 bases and the V segment lost 5 bases, leaving 7 bases of the junction unmatched. The CDR3 is 14 amino acids. From germline, CDR1 is MDHEN and CDR2 SYDVKM. The CDR3 sequence is CASSAGQGGTEAFF. DNA of the CDR3: TGTGCCAGCAGTGCCGGACAGGGTGGAACTGAAGCTTTCTTT.

This clonotype has a count of ten or more. This chain connects TRBV27 to TRBJ1-1; D remains ambiguous. Germline assignment: CDR1 MNHEY and CDR2 SMNVEV (reference sequence). The ends were cut back, 6 bases at V and 1 base at J, with 9 bases in the middle. The CDR3 spans 13 residues. The CDR3 reads CASSGLWNTEAFF. The CDR3 coding sequence is TGTGCCAGCAGCGGACTTTGGAACACTGAAGCTTTCTTT.

This clonotype was seen many times. This sequence joins TRBV27 and TRBJ2-3; TRBD1 agrees at 9 bases. Trimming took 2 bases from V and 2 from J; bases not matched to a gene: 5. This CDR3 region has 16 residues. The germline V gene encodes CDR1 MNHEY and CDR2 SMNVEV (reference sequence). The CDR3 loop reads CASSLRQGGATDTQYF. The CDR3 nucleotides are TGTGCCAGCAGTTTAAGACAGGGGGGTGCCACAGATACGCAGTATTTT.

This clonotype was observed at least ten times. The rearrangement uses TRBV7-9 and TRBJ2-1, with 7 positions matching TRBD1. CDR3 length: 16 amino acids. In germline, CDR1 is SEHNR, CDR2 FQNEAQ (reference sequence). Trimming cost V 4 bases and J 5 bases; bases outside gene matches: 11. The CDR3 here is CASSSRGGQTNNEQFF. The CDR3 nucleotides read TGTGCCAGCAGCTCCAGAGGGGGACAGACTAACAATGAGCAGTTCTTC.

This clonotype has only a few counts. This chain links TRBV28 with TRBJ1-1; D perhaps matches TRBD1 (6 bases). CDR1 MDHEN and CDR2 SYDVKM come from the germline V gene. The CDR3 sequence is 15 residues long. V was shortened by 5 bases and J by 5 bases, with 18 bases between the two germline ends. CDR3 amino acids: CASSPRTDLGTEAFF. Written as DNA, the CDR3 is TGTGCCAGCAGTCCCCGGACAGACCTGGGGACTGAAGCTTTCTTT.

This chain joins TRBV7-3 and TRBJ2-3; 11 nucleotides line up with TRBD2. V lost 6 bases, J lost 2 bases, and 4 bases stayed unmatched. Germline CDR1 reads SGHTA; CDR2 reads FQGTGA. The CDR3 spans 15 residues. The CDR3 DNA follows: TGTGCCAGCAGGCCGACTAGCGGGAACACAGATACGCAGTATTTT. Translated: CASRPTSGNTDTQYF.

In this sample, this clonotype turned up many times. The chain has TRBV11-2 and TRBJ2-1; TRBD1 aligns across 7 bases. The CDR3 is 15 residues long. CDR1 is SGHAT and CDR2 is FQNNGV in the germline V gene. The V segment lost 5 bases and the J segment 1 base; nucleotides outside the gene matches: 5. The DNA for the CDR3 is TGTGCCAGCAGCCCCGGGACAGTTTCCTACAATGAGCAGTTCTTC. Residues: CASSPGTVSYNEQFF.

This clonotype was seen at least ten times. The chain uses TRBV7-9 and TRBJ1-1; 8 bases map to TRBD1. The germline CDR1 and CDR2 sequences are SEHNR and FQNEAQ (reference sequence). V shed 1 base, J shed 0 bases, and the junction held 7 bases outside the gene matches. The length of the CDR3 is 17 residues. CDR3 nucleotides: TGTGCCAGCAGCTTAGAAGGACAGGGAATAATGAACACTGAAGCTTTCTTT. The encoded protein is CASSLEGQGIMNTEAFF.

This clonotype turned up a few times. The chain has TRBV27 and TRBJ2-1; D possibly corresponds to TRBD2 (6 bases). Germline loops: CDR1 MNHEY, CDR2 SMNVEV (reference sequence). The CDR3 has 15 residues. Trimming stripped 5 bases from V and 4 bases from J, with 15 bases between. The CDR3: CASSDGGYGYNEQFF. The CDR3 DNA reads as TGTGCCAGCAGTGACGGGGGTTACGGGTACAATGAGCAGTTCTTC.